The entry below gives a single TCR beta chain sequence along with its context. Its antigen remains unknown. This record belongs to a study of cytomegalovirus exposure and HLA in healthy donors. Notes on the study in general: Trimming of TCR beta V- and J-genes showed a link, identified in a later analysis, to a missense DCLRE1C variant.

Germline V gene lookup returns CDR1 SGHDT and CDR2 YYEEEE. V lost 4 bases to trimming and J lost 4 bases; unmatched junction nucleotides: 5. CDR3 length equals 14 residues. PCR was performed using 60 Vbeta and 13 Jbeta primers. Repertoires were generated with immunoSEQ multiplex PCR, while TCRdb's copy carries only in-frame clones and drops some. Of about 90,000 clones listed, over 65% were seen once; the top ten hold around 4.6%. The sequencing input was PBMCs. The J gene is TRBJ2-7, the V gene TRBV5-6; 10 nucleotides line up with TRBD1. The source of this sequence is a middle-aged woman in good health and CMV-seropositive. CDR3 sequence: CASSGDRGRYEQYF. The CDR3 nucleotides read TGTGCCAGCAGCGGGGACAGGGGTCGATACGAGCAGTACTTC.